The present T cell receptor beta chain was sequenced within a study of blood T cell repertoires in COVID-19. Background on the study: Sites in the United States, Italy and Spain provided acute and convalescent COVID-19 samples.

This CDR3 contains 15 residues. CDR1 and CDR2 from the germline V gene are SGHAT and FQNNGV. Germline trimming cut 5 bases from V and 2 bases from J; bases unmatched to any gene: 6. Here immunoSEQ multiplex PCR was the method, and the copy in TCRdb shows in-frame clones only, minus some. The sample includes just over 3,000 clones, about 92% seen only once; the top ten take 1.5% to 2%. The genes are TRBV11-2 and TRBJ1-5; 7 bases line up with TRBD1. This TCR came from a human donor in a cohort sampled during active COVID-19. Sequencing was carried out using peripheral blood. CDR3 in amino acids: CASSLDRAGNQPQHF. The CDR3 bases are TGTGCCAGCAGCCTCGACAGGGCTGGCAATCAGCCCCAGCATTTT.